This T cell receptor (beta chain) originates from a study of post-analysis software for immune sequencing data. Study-level results: Controls showed lower frequencies than patients for several TRBV segments, and TRBV5-6, TRBV5-1 and TRBV20-1 were among these. Batch-mates among the samples co-clustered strongly by F measure.

Germline-derived CDR1 and CDR2 are SGHTA and FQGNSA. The CDR3 sequence is 13 residues long. cDNA libraries for TCR beta contained unique molecular identifiers. A single record per CDR3 protein comes from TCRdb applying MiXCR to the PCR reads. The table lists around 700,000 distinct CDR3 sequences, 59% of them singletons. This clonotype has ten or more counts. As yet, its antigen is unknown. At one of its ends the junction is not consistent with the germline gene, which may arise from a read error. The genes are TRBV7-2 and TRBJ2-3; D gene unclear. Sample: blood. The TCR comes from a girl aged 2-10 years with multiple sclerosis. Here the CDR3 reads CASSSRGTDTQYF. The CDR3 bases are TGTGCTAGCAGCTCTAGAGGCACAGATACGCAGTATTTT.